These 5 T cell receptor beta chains came from one sample sequenced in a study of metastatic and nonmetastatic thyroid tumors. No patient had received any treatment before thyroid surgery. Via MiXCR, TCRdb re-called the PCR reads. The repertoire includes over 20,000 clones, around 25% of them detected once, and approximately 12% sits in the top ten. The sequenced sample was tumor tissue. These receptor sequences come from a male donor with papillary thyroid cancer or a benign thyroid nodule (not recorded which). Some clones in this sample may be carry-over from other donors' samples.

In its sample, this clone was seen many times. The chain combines TRBV3-1 with TRBJ2-3; TRBD1 matches at 8 bases. From germline, CDR1 is LGHDT and CDR2 YNNKEL (reference sequence). The V segment lost 1 base and the J segment 6 bases; nucleotides outside the gene matches: 9. There are 16 residues in the CDR3. The CDR3 spells CASSQGTGILSDTQYF. CDR3 nucleotides: TGTGCCAGCAGCCAAGGGACAGGGATACTCTCGGATACGCAGTATTTT.

The rearrangement joins TRBV19 to TRBJ1-1, with D unclear. V lost 3 bases to trimming and J lost 1 base, with 6 bases between them. Germline V gene data show CDR1 as LNHDA and CDR2 as SQIVND (reference sequence). CDR3 length equals 13 residues. CDR3 protein: CASSIGRNTEAFF. The CDR3 nucleotides read TGTGCCAGTAGTATTGGACGGAACACTGAAGCTTTCTTT.

This clone has ten or more counts. This chain connects TRBV7-9 to TRBJ2-5; D unresolved. This CDR3 has 14 residues. Trimming removed 5 bases from V and 2 bases from J, with 12 bases in between. Germline-derived CDR1 and CDR2 are SEHNR and FQNEAQ (reference sequence). CDR3 bases: TGTGCCAGCAGCCCGATCTTCAGTCAAGAGACCCAGTACTTC. Protein sequence: CASSPIFSQETQYF.

Of note for this clone: Possible read error: a much larger clone is one base away. Other nucleotide sequences in the sample specify the same CDR3. V usage is TRBV18 and J usage is TRBJ1-1, with D perhaps matching TRBD1 (5 bases). CDR1 is KGHSH, CDR2 LQKENI, per germline. The CDR3 loop spans 12 amino acids. CDR3 sequence reads: CASSPGRSYAFF. The CDR3 DNA follows: TGCGCCAGCTCACCGGGACGAAGTTATGCTTTCTTT. The variable domain in full, with the rest retrieved from reference TRBV18 and TRBJ1-1, is NAGVMQNPRHLVRRRGQEARLRCSPMKGHSHVYWYRQLPEEGLKFMVYLQKENIIDESGMPKERFSAEFPKEGPSILRIQQVVRGDSAAYFCASSPGRSYAFFGQGTRLTVV.

This clone was detected ten times or more. This sequence joins TRBV5-1 and TRBJ1-1, with 10 bases aligning to TRBD1. From germline, CDR1 is SGHRS and CDR2 YFSETQ. J gave up 3 bases and V 3 bases, and 5 bases lay outside the gene matches. The CDR3 runs to 15 residues. CDR3 amino acids: CASSSTGGWYTEAFF. CDR3 DNA: TGCGCCAGCAGCTCGACAGGGGGCTGGTACACTGAAGCTTTCTTT.